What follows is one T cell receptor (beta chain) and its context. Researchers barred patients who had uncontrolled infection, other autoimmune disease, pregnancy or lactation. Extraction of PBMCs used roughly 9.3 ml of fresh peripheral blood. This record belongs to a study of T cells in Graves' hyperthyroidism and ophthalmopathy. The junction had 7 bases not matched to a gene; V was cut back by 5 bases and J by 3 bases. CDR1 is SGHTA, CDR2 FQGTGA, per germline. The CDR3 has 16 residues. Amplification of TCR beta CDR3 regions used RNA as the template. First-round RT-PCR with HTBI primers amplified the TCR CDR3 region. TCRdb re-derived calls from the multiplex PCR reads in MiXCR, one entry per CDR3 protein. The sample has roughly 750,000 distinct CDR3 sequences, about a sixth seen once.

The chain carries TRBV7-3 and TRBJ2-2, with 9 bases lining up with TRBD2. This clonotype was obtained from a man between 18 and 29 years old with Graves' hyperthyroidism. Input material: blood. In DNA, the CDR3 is TGTGCCAGCAGCCCCTCCTTAGCGGGGGACACCGGGGAGCTGTTTTTT. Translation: CASSPSLAGDTGELFF. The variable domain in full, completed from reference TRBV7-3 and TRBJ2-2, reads GAGVSQTPSNKVTEKGKYVELRCDPISGHTALYWYRQSLGQGPEFLIYFQGTGAADDSGLPNDRFFAVRPEGSVSTLKIQRTERGDSAVYLCASSPSLAGDTGELFFGEGSRLTVL.